The T cell receptor beta chain under discussion was sequenced for a study of cytomegalovirus exposure and HLA in healthy donors. Germline loops: CDR1 MNHEY, CDR2 SVGAGI. The ends were cut back, 4 bases at V and 1 base at J, with 11 bases in the middle. The CDR3 has 14 amino acids. PCR was performed using 60 Vbeta and 13 Jbeta primers. Method: immunoSEQ multiplex PCR; TCRdb's copy keeps in-frame clones and lacks some. In the table there are over 130,000 clones, approximately 79% of which are singletons. The rearrangement joins TRBV6-5 to TRBJ2-7; possible D gene TRBD2, 6 bases. Specimen: PBMCs. The TCR originated in a man aged 50 to 59 in good health and CMV-seropositive. CDR3 coding DNA: TGTGCCAGCAGTTCCCCTGGGGGGTCCTACGAGCAGTACTTC. The encoded protein is CASSSPGGSYEQYF.